This TCR beta chain was identified during a study of PD-L1 blockade in urothelial cancer. Study as a whole: When patients started atezolizumab around 2014, it was given at 1,200 mg intravenously every 3 weeks. Male sex and bladder-origin urothelial cancer characterized about 90% of the roughly 30 patients.

This CDR3 has 14 residues. Germline values: CDR1 SGDLS, CDR2 YYNGEE. Trimming took off 0 bases at V and 4 bases at J, with 7 bases between the two ends. Only in-frame clones appear in the TCRdb table, and some are missing; sequencing was by immunoSEQ multiplex PCR. The profile shows about 84,000 clones, over 80% of them singletons. The TCR originated in a man aged 70 or older with urothelial cancer. The chain carries TRBV9 and TRBJ2-2, with no clear D. Material: PBMCs, obtained around atezolizumab (anti-PD-L1) treatment. The CDR3 loop reads CASSVAASTGELFF. Here the CDR3 DNA reads TGTGCCAGCAGCGTAGCGGCTAGCACCGGGGAGCTGTTTTTT.